This is a list of T cell receptor beta chains from one sample in a study of blood T cell repertoires in COVID-19. TCRdb's table, derived via immunoSEQ multiplex PCR, lists solely in-frame clones and lacks some. The table has approximately 280,000 clones, around 89% seen once. Sequenced sample: peripheral blood. The receptor set was obtained from an older woman with acute or convalescent COVID-19. Each CDR3 is given with its conserved first and last residue. D genes are given only for firm matches. Size is stated for part of the rows, as once, few or many counts, or as a class when the clone is expanded.

clone_size: -
v_call: TRBV4-1
d_call: TRBD1
j_call: TRBJ1-5
cdr3_aa: CASRQTGTNQPQHF
cdr3_nt: TGCGCCAGCAGACAGACAGGGACCAATCAGCCCCAGCATTTT

clone_size: -
v_call: TRBV9
d_call: -
j_call: TRBJ1-1
cdr3_aa: CASSVQNTEAFF
cdr3_nt: TGTGCCAGCAGCGTACAGAACACTGAAGCTTTCTTT

clone_size: -
v_call: TRBV7-8
d_call: TRBD2
j_call: TRBJ2-5
cdr3_aa: CASSLGSGTSGETQYF
cdr3_nt: TGTGCCAGCAGCTTAGGTTCAGGGACTAGCGGGGAGACCCAGTACTTC

clone_size: -
v_call: TRBV4-3
d_call: -
j_call: TRBJ1-2
cdr3_aa: CASSQEPRLGGGYTF
cdr3_nt: TGCGCCAGCAGCCAAGAGCCCCGCTTGGGGGGTGGCTACACCTTC

clone_size: -
v_call: TRBV14
d_call: TRBD1
j_call: TRBJ2-5
cdr3_aa: CASSPRGGWEDTQYF
cdr3_nt: TGTGCCAGCAGCCCTCGAGGGGGCTGGGAAGATACCCAGTACTTC

clone_size: -
v_call: TRBV6-4
d_call: TRBD2
j_call: TRBJ2-3
cdr3_aa: CASSDSAGGPDTQYF
cdr3_nt: TGTGCCAGCAGTGACTCCGCGGGGGGGCCAGATACGCAGTATTTT

clone_size: -
v_call: TRBV7-2
d_call: TRBD1
j_call: TRBJ2-1
cdr3_aa: CATTGDVYNEQFF
cdr3_nt: TGTGCCACTACAGGGGACGTGTACAATGAGCAGTTCTTC

clone_size: -
v_call: TRBV7-3
d_call: -
j_call: TRBJ2-1
cdr3_aa: CASSLNSANEQFF
cdr3_nt: TGTGCCAGCAGCCTTAACAGTGCCAATGAGCAGTTCTTC

clone_size: once
v_call: TRBV5-1
d_call: TRBD2
j_call: TRBJ2-7
cdr3_aa: CASGGTSDEQYF
cdr3_nt: TGCGCCAGCGGCGGGACTAGCGACGAGCAGTACTTC

clone_size: -
v_call: TRBV19
d_call: -
j_call: TRBJ2-6
cdr3_aa: CASSSLAGANVLTF
cdr3_nt: TGTGCCAGTAGTAGCTTAGCTGGGGCCAACGTCCTGACTTTC

clone_size: -
v_call: TRBV5-5
d_call: -
j_call: TRBJ1-1
cdr3_aa: CASSFGTAGGNTEAFF
cdr3_nt: TGTGCCAGCAGCTTCGGGACCGCGGGGGGGAACACTGAAGCTTTCTTT

clone_size: -
v_call: TRBV10-3
d_call: -
j_call: TRBJ2-3
cdr3_aa: CAISESGRGREDTQYF
cdr3_nt: TGTGCCATCAGTGAGTCAGGCAGGGGGCGGGAGGATACGCAGTATTTT

clone_size: -
v_call: TRBV5-1
d_call: -
j_call: TRBJ1-5
cdr3_aa: CASSSDSYCNQPQHF
cdr3_nt: TGCGCCAGCAGCTCGGACAGTTACTGCAATCAGCCCCAGCATTTT

clone_size: -
v_call: TRBV19
d_call: TRBD2
j_call: TRBJ2-5
cdr3_aa: CASSMAPAGGGETQYF
cdr3_nt: TGTGCCAGTAGTATGGCCCCAGCGGGGGGTGGCGAGACCCAGTACTTC

clone_size: -
v_call: TRBV6-5
d_call: TRBD1
j_call: TRBJ1-2
cdr3_aa: CASRGRDRGYGYTF
cdr3_nt: TGTGCCAGCAGGGGACGGGACAGGGGCTATGGCTACACCTTC

clone_size: -
v_call: TRBV7-9
d_call: -
j_call: TRBJ2-2
cdr3_aa: CASSPLRSRTARVSGELFF
cdr3_nt: TGTGCCAGCAGCCCCCTCCGAAGTAGGACGGCCAGGGTTTCCGGGGAGCTGTTTTTT

clone_size: -
v_call: TRBV19
d_call: -
j_call: TRBJ1-3
cdr3_aa: CASIDRSSGNTIYF
cdr3_nt: TGTGCCAGTATAGATAGGAGCTCTGGAAACACCATATATTTT

clone_size: -
v_call: TRBV29-1
d_call: -
j_call: TRBJ1-2
cdr3_aa: CSVEVSDGGGYTF
cdr3_nt: TGCAGCGTTGAAGTTTCGGACGGCGGGGGCTACACCTTC

clone_size: -
v_call: TRBV29-1
d_call: TRBD2
j_call: TRBJ2-6
cdr3_aa: CSVGAGGSGANVLTF
cdr3_nt: TGCAGCGTTGGAGCGGGAGGAAGTGGGGCCAACGTCCTGACTTTC

clone_size: -
v_call: TRBV7-7
d_call: -
j_call: TRBJ2-2
cdr3_aa: CASQGGVQNTGELFF
cdr3_nt: TGTGCCAGCCAAGGGGGGGTTCAGAACACCGGGGAGCTGTTTTTT

clone_size: -
v_call: TRBV6-6
d_call: -
j_call: TRBJ1-2
cdr3_aa: CASSPPTGNFVYGYTF
cdr3_nt: TGTGCCAGCAGCCCTCCTACAGGGAATTTTGTCTATGGCTACACCTTC

clone_size: -
v_call: TRBV18
d_call: TRBD1
j_call: TRBJ1-1
cdr3_aa: CASSRGQWSTEAFF
cdr3_nt: TGTGCCAGCTCGCGGGGACAGTGGTCGACTGAAGCTTTCTTT

clone_size: -
v_call: TRBV7-3
d_call: TRBD1
j_call: TRBJ1-1
cdr3_aa: CASTKQGRNTEAFF
cdr3_nt: TGTGCCAGCACCAAACAGGGGAGGAACACTGAAGCTTTCTTT

clone_size: -
v_call: TRBV10-3
d_call: TRBD1
j_call: TRBJ1-2
cdr3_aa: CAISERTGLNVGYTF
cdr3_nt: TGTGCCATCAGTGAAAGGACAGGGCTGAACGTGGGCTACACCTTC

clone_size: -
v_call: TRBV9
d_call: TRBD2
j_call: TRBJ2-2
cdr3_aa: CASSTTSGTTGELFF
cdr3_nt: TGTGCCAGCAGCACCACTAGCGGGACGACCGGGGAGCTGTTTTTT

clone_size: -
v_call: TRBV18
d_call: -
j_call: TRBJ2-1
cdr3_aa: CASSPIGHEQFF
cdr3_nt: TGTGCCAGCTCACCCATTGGGCATGAGCAGTTCTTC

clone_size: -
v_call: TRBV7-2
d_call: TRBD2
j_call: TRBJ2-3
cdr3_aa: CASSVGLAGVGGTDTQYF
cdr3_nt: TGTGCCAGCAGCGTCGGACTAGCGGGAGTAGGGGGCACAGATACGCAGTATTTT

clone_size: -
v_call: TRBV12-3/TRBV12-4
d_call: -
j_call: TRBJ1-4
cdr3_aa: CASSLAGVEKLFF
cdr3_nt: TGTGCCAGCAGTTTGGCAGGTGTTGAAAAACTGTTTTTT

clone_size: -
v_call: TRBV28
d_call: TRBD1
j_call: TRBJ1-4
cdr3_aa: CASSSGQLNEKLFF
cdr3_nt: TGTGCCAGCAGCTCGGGACAGCTTAATGAAAAACTGTTTTTT

clone_size: few
v_call: TRBV2
d_call: -
j_call: TRBJ1-1
cdr3_aa: CASRQGPLGYAEAFF
cdr3_nt: TGTGCCAGCAGGCAGGGGCCACTGGGGTACGCTGAAGCTTTCTTT

clone_size: few
v_call: TRBV2
d_call: TRBD1
j_call: TRBJ2-7
cdr3_aa: CASLTGTGTGEQYF
cdr3_nt: TGTGCCAGCTTGACCGGGACAGGGACGGGCGAGCAGTACTTC

clone_size: -
v_call: TRBV6-6
d_call: -
j_call: TRBJ1-6
cdr3_aa: CASSIPGGNSPLHF
cdr3_nt: TGTGCCAGCAGTATACCAGGAGGGAATTCACCCCTCCACTTT

clone_size: -
v_call: TRBV5-6
d_call: -
j_call: TRBJ1-1
cdr3_aa: CASSPGEGNTEAFF
cdr3_nt: TGTGCCAGCAGCCCCGGGGAGGGGAACACTGAAGCTTTCTTT

clone_size: -
v_call: TRBV7-2
d_call: -
j_call: TRBJ1-5
cdr3_aa: CASSLTGTTGGQPQHF
cdr3_nt: TGTGCCAGCAGCCTAACCGGGACAACTGGGGGCCAGCCCCAGCATTTT

clone_size: once
v_call: TRBV11-3
d_call: -
j_call: TRBJ2-3
cdr3_aa: CASSLGGRTDTQYF
cdr3_nt: TGTGCCAGCAGCCTCGGAGGTCGCACAGATACGCAGTATTTT

clone_size: -
v_call: TRBV5-1
d_call: TRBD1
j_call: TRBJ1-3
cdr3_aa: CASSLDTGDRNTIYF
cdr3_nt: TGCGCCAGCAGCTTGGATACAGGGGATCGAAACACCATATATTTT

clone_size: once
v_call: TRBV2
d_call: -
j_call: TRBJ2-7
cdr3_aa: CASSGLDSYEQYF
cdr3_nt: TGTGCCAGCAGTGGATTAGACTCCTACGAGCAGTACTTC

clone_size: -
v_call: TRBV6-5
d_call: -
j_call: TRBJ2-5
cdr3_aa: CATTGSEGTETQYF
cdr3_nt: TGTGCCACTACCGGATCGGAGGGAACGGAGACCCAGTACTTC

clone_size: -
v_call: TRBV24-1
d_call: -
j_call: TRBJ2-4
cdr3_aa: CATSDRAKNIQYF
cdr3_nt: TGTGCCACCAGTGACAGAGCCAAAAACATTCAGTACTTC

clone_size: -
v_call: TRBV6-4
d_call: TRBD1
j_call: TRBJ2-1
cdr3_aa: CASSDSGQGINEQFF
cdr3_nt: TGTGCCAGCAGTGACTCGGGACAGGGGATCAATGAGCAGTTCTTC

clone_size: -
v_call: TRBV14
d_call: TRBD1
j_call: TRBJ2-2
cdr3_aa: CASSQVQGGTGELFF
cdr3_nt: TGTGCCAGCAGCCAAGTACAGGGGGGCACCGGGGAGCTGTTTTTT

clone_size: once
v_call: TRBV19
d_call: -
j_call: TRBJ1-2
cdr3_aa: CASTPTGESHGYTF
cdr3_nt: TGTGCCAGTACCCCTACGGGGGAAAGTCATGGCTACACCTTC

clone_size: -
v_call: TRBV7-3
d_call: TRBD2
j_call: TRBJ2-1
cdr3_aa: CASSFLGRAHEQFF
cdr3_nt: TGTGCCAGCAGCTTCCTGGGGAGGGCCCATGAGCAGTTCTTC

clone_size: once
v_call: TRBV30
d_call: TRBD1
j_call: TRBJ2-1
cdr3_aa: CAWSTGTASYNEQFF
cdr3_nt: TGTGCCTGGAGTACCGGGACAGCCTCCTACAATGAGCAGTTCTTC